The 11 T cell receptor beta chains below were found in one sample sequenced in a study of preoperative IRX-2 immunotherapy in early breast cancer. Libraries were prepared by immunoSEQ multiplex PCR; TCRdb keeps only in-frame clonotypes and omits some of them. The sample has around 22,000 clones, 80% to 90% seen once; the top ten hold 25% to 35%. Treatment: preoperative locoregional IRX-2 cytokine immunotherapy. The sample was tumor tissue, taken after IRX-2 immunotherapy. These receptors all come from a human donor with breast cancer.

This clone appeared a single time. V and J are TRBV11-2 and TRBJ1-6; D call uncertain. V was pared by 0 bases and J by 7 bases, with 10 bases between. This CDR3 region has 15 residues. CDR1 is SGHAT, CDR2 FQNNGV, per germline. CDR3 sequence (DNA): TGTGCCAGCAGCTTAGAGGGCCGGATGAATTCACCCCTCCACTTT. It is translated as CASSLEGRMNSPLHF. The entire variable domain, with the rest obtained from reference TRBV11-2 and TRBJ1-6, is as follows: EAGVAQSPRYKIIEKRQSVAFWCNPISGHATLYWYQQILGQGPKLLIQFQNNGVVDDSQLPKDRFSAERLKGVDSTLKIQPAKLEDSAVYLCASSLEGRMNSPLHFGNGTRLTVT.

This clone was picked up a small number of times. The V call is TRBV18, the J call TRBJ1-2; D remains unclear. The CDR3 is 14 amino acids. Germline V gene data show CDR1 as KGHSH and CDR2 as LQKENI. V shed 0 bases and J shed 3 bases, with 8 bases lying between them. Here the CDR3 reads CASSPPPPYYGYTF. CDR3 DNA: TGTGCCAGCTCACCACCTCCCCCGTACTATGGCTACACCTTC.

CDR3 DNA sequence: TGTGCCAGCACCCCCGGGACTAGCGGGGGTCCTACGCAGTATTTT. The encoded protein is CASTPGTSGGPTQYF. The rearrangement links TRBV5-4 to TRBJ2-3, with 14 bases identical to TRBD2. Germline V gives CDR1 SGHNT, CDR2 YYREEE (reference sequence). V lost 6 bases to trimming and J lost 8 bases; unmatched junction nucleotides: 8. The CDR3 totals 15 residues.

The chain is built from TRBV28 and TRBJ1-2; no reliable D call. Trimming removed 6 bases from V and 4 bases from J, with 21 bases in between. Germline V lookup: CDR1 MDHEN, CDR2 SYDVKM. The CDR3 extends over 16 amino acids. Written as DNA, the CDR3 is TGTGCCAGCAGCCCCGGCGGACTCAAGCGGGGCTATGGCTACACCTTC. Translation: CASSPGGLKRGYGYTF.

V gene TRBV27 combines with J gene TRBJ1-3; no clear D gene. CDR1 is MNHEY and CDR2 is SMNVEV in the germline V gene (reference sequence). The CDR3 length is 14 residues. V was pared by 2 bases and J by 4 bases, with 9 bases between. CDR3 sequence reads: CASSLKAGGNTIYF. CDR3 bases: TGTGCCAGCAGTTTAAAGGCGGGCGGAAACACCATATATTTT.

The chain uses TRBV6-1 and TRBJ2-7; D may correspond to TRBD1 or TRBD2 (5 bases each). CDR3 length equals 13 residues. V gave up 6 bases and J gave up 6 bases, with 15 bases separating them. Germline V gene data show CDR1 as MNHNS and CDR2 as SASEGT. In DNA form, the CDR3 reads TGTGCCAGCAGATCCAACGGTGGGGGCGAGCAGTACTTC. This translates into CASRSNGGGEQYF.

Only a few counts were recorded for this clone. V gene TRBV19 combines with J gene TRBJ2-7; TRBD2 matches 11 bases. Germline V gene data show CDR1 as LNHDA and CDR2 as SQIVND (reference sequence). With 3 bases clipped from V and 1 base from J, the junction kept 2 bases outside the gene matches. There are 15 residues in the CDR3. The CDR3 loop reads CASSIGTSGSYEQYF. CDR3 nucleotide sequence: TGTGCCAGTAGTATTGGGACTAGCGGATCCTACGAGCAGTACTTC.

V and J are TRBV28 and TRBJ1-2, with D uncertain. The germline V gene has CDR1 MDHEN and CDR2 SYDVKM. The V gene lost 8 bases and the J gene lost 2 bases, with 6 bases spanning the gap. This CDR3 contains 11 residues. The CDR3 protein is CASFENYGYTF. The DNA for the CDR3 is TGTGCCAGCTTTGAAAACTATGGCTACACCTTC.

The V gene is TRBV7-2, the J gene TRBJ2-5, with 7 bases matching TRBD2. This CDR3 is built from 14 residues. Losses at the gene ends were 4 bases for V and 2 bases for J; bases not matched to a gene: 4. The V gene's germline CDR1 is SGHTA and CDR2 FQGNSA. CDR3 protein: CASSSQAGQETQYF. As DNA, the CDR3 is TGTGCCAGCAGCTCTCAAGCGGGACAAGAGACCCAGTACTTC.

This chain uses TRBV4-2 with TRBJ2-1; 12 bases map to TRBD2. V gave up 5 bases and J gave up 9 bases; unmatched junction bases: 11. This CDR3 region has 16 residues. Germline V lookup: CDR1 LGHNA, CDR2 YNFKEQ. CDR3 bases: TGTGCCAGCAGCAGTCCCCTAGCGGGGGGGACAGGTGAGCAGTTCTTC. It translates to CASSSPLAGGTGEQFF.

In this sample, this clone turned up a few times. The chain has TRBV30 and TRBJ1-1; 11 bases are a match to TRBD1. Germline assignment: CDR1 GTSNPN and CDR2 SVGIG (reference sequence). The ends lost 3 bases at V and 4 bases at J; junction bases unmatched: 4. This CDR3 is 14 amino acids long. DNA of the CDR3: TGTGCCTGGAGCGGACAGGGGGCATTCACTGAAGCTTTCTTT. Translated, it gives CAWSGQGAFTEAFF.